This TCR beta chain was sequenced for a study of T-cell memory formation after mild COVID-19. Study-level findings and limits: Chiefly within CM and EM were the contracting CD4+ clones; CD8+ ones were within EMRA.

Constant-segment-primed 5'RACE gave TCR alpha and TCR beta cDNA libraries with sample barcodes and UMIs. TCRdb used MiXCR to reprocess the 5' RACE reads, holding one entry per CDR3 protein. The sample shows 150,000 to 200,000 distinct CDR3 sequences, approximately 10% of them seen only once. This CDR3 comprises 17 residues. Germline V CDR1 and CDR2: SGHAT, FQNNGV. The ends lost 5 bases at V and 8 bases at J; junction bases unmatched: 13. On this clonotype: Its antigen remains unidentified.

The clonotype was recovered from a man between 18 and 29 years old who had mild COVID-19 (a few samples of this study predate the infection). Cell type and time point are not known. V and J are TRBV11-2 and TRBJ2-1; 12 bases map to TRBD2. The sample taken for sequencing was PBMCs or a T cell subset sorted from them (not recorded which). CDR3 sequence reads: CASSPTGLAGGQDEQFF. CDR3 DNA: TGTGCCAGCAGCCCCACCGGCCTAGCGGGGGGGCAGGATGAGCAGTTCTTC.